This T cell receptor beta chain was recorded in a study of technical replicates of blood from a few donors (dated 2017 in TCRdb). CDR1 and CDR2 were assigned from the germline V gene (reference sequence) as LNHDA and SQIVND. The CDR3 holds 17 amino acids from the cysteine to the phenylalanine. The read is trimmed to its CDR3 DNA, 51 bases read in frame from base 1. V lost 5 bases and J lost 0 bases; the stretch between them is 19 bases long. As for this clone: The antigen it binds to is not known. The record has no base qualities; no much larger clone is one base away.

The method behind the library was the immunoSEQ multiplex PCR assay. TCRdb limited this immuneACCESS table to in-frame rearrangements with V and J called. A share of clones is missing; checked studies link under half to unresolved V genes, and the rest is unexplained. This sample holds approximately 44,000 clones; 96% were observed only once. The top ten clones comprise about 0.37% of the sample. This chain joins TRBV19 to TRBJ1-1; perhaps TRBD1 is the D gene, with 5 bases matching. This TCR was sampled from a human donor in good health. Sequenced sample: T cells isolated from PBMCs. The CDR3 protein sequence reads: CASSFIAPRGLNTEAFF. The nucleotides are TGTGCCAGTAGTTTTATAGCCCCAAGGGGCCTGAACACTGAAGCTTTCTTT.